Listed below are T cell receptor beta chains from one sample, sequenced in a study of cytomegalovirus exposure and HLA in healthy donors. Measured with immunoSEQ multiplex PCR; TCRdb has only the in-frame clones, and not every one. This sample contains 90,000 to 150,000 clones. The sequenced sample was PBMCs. The receptors were sampled from a man aged 18 to 35 in good health and CMV-seronegative. Both conserved end residues are part of each CDR3. A D gene is named only where the DNA matches it firmly.

v_call: TRBV10-2; d_call: TRBD2; j_call: TRBJ2-1; cdr3_length: 15; cdr3_aa: CASKDVGRVIRKQFF; cdr3_nt: TGCGCCAGCAAGGATGTCGGGAGGGTGATAAGGAAGCAGTTCTTC
v_call: TRBV9; d_call: NA; j_call: TRBJ1-1; cdr3_length: 13; cdr3_aa: CASSPTVNTEAFF; cdr3_nt: TGTGCCAGCAGCCCAACGGTGAACACTGAAGCTTTCTTT
v_call: TRBV10-3; d_call: NA; j_call: TRBJ1-1; cdr3_length: 13; cdr3_aa: CAMRDGGYTEAFF; cdr3_nt: TGTGCCATGCGGGACGGAGGCTACACTGAAGCTTTCTTT
v_call: TRBV9; d_call: TRBD1; j_call: TRBJ2-7; cdr3_length: 13; cdr3_aa: CASGTGDVYEQYF; cdr3_nt: TGTGCCAGCGGGACAGGGGATGTATACGAGCAGTACTTC
v_call: TRBV28; d_call: TRBD1; j_call: TRBJ2-1; cdr3_length: 15; cdr3_aa: CASSFPGTGSGEQFF; cdr3_nt: TGTGCCAGCAGTTTCCCCGGGACAGGGAGCGGTGAGCAGTTCTTC
v_call: TRBV18; d_call: NA; j_call: TRBJ2-7; cdr3_length: 15; cdr3_aa: CASSKGRQGIYEQYF; cdr3_nt: TGTGCCAGCTCAAAAGGTAGGCAGGGGATCTACGAGCAGTACTTC
v_call: TRBV5-1; d_call: TRBD1; j_call: TRBJ2-7; cdr3_length: 17; cdr3_aa: CASSFTWDRGLYYEQYF; cdr3_nt: TGCGCCAGCAGCTTCACTTGGGACAGGGGGCTTTACTACGAGCAGTACTTC
v_call: TRBV30; d_call: TRBD1; j_call: TRBJ1-2; cdr3_length: 11; cdr3_aa: CACAGGYGYTF; cdr3_nt: TGTGCCTGCGCAGGGGGCTATGGCTACACCTTC
v_call: TRBV5-1; d_call: TRBD2; j_call: TRBJ2-3; cdr3_length: 17; cdr3_aa: CASSLLASGSSTDTQYF; cdr3_nt: TGCGCCAGCAGCTTGTTGGCTAGCGGATCGTCCACAGATACGCAGTATTTT
v_call: TRBV10-1; d_call: NA; j_call: TRBJ2-2; cdr3_length: 15; cdr3_aa: CASSEGLARTGELFF; cdr3_nt: TGCGCCAGCAGTGAGGGTCTAGCCCGGACCGGGGAGCTGTTTTTT
v_call: TRBV5-6; d_call: NA; j_call: TRBJ2-7; cdr3_length: 14; cdr3_aa: CASSPTETTYEQYF; cdr3_nt: TGTGCCAGCAGCCCAACAGAAACCACCTACGAGCAGTACTTC
v_call: TRBV6-1; d_call: NA; j_call: TRBJ1-5; cdr3_length: 18; cdr3_aa: CASSDISDSPTWDQPQHF; cdr3_nt: TGTGCCAGCAGTGATATCTCGGACAGCCCTACTTGGGATCAGCCCCAGCATTTT
v_call: TRBV10-3; d_call: NA; j_call: TRBJ1-2; cdr3_length: 19; cdr3_aa: CATLSKYWDTLVPDYGYTF; cdr3_nt: TGTGCCACTCTTTCTAAATACTGGGACACATTAGTACCCGACTATGGCTACACCTTC
v_call: TRBV6-6; d_call: NA; j_call: TRBJ1-4; cdr3_length: 13; cdr3_aa: CASSLGQPEKLFF; cdr3_nt: TGTGCCAGCAGCCTCGGACAGCCTGAAAAACTGTTTTTT
v_call: TRBV11-3; d_call: NA; j_call: TRBJ2-7; cdr3_length: 12; cdr3_aa: CASSLASAEQYF; cdr3_nt: TGTGCCAGCAGCTTAGCCAGCGCCGAGCAGTACTTC
v_call: TRBV7-3; d_call: NA; j_call: TRBJ2-1; cdr3_length: 18; cdr3_aa: CASSLTQGTSLRRTEQFF; cdr3_nt: TGTGCCAGCAGCTTAACACAGGGTACTTCCCTTAGGAGAACTGAGCAGTTCTTC
v_call: TRBV28; d_call: TRBD1; j_call: TRBJ2-2; cdr3_length: 18; cdr3_aa: CASSLGPGTGANTGELFF; cdr3_nt: TGTGCCAGCAGTTTGGGACCCGGGACAGGGGCGAACACCGGGGAGCTGTTTTTT
v_call: TRBV10-3; d_call: TRBD1; j_call: TRBJ2-7; cdr3_length: 15; cdr3_aa: CAISDPGQGGNEQYF; cdr3_nt: TGTGCCATCAGTGACCCGGGACAGGGAGGAAACGAGCAGTACTTC
v_call: TRBV27; d_call: NA; j_call: TRBJ2-7; cdr3_length: 14; cdr3_aa: CASSFVYSSYEQYF; cdr3_nt: TGTGCCAGCAGTTTCGTCTACAGCTCCTACGAGCAGTACTTC
v_call: TRBV6-4; d_call: NA; j_call: TRBJ2-1; cdr3_length: 13; cdr3_aa: CASSAAPGDEQFF; cdr3_nt: TGTGCCAGCAGTGCAGCGCCAGGGGATGAGCAGTTCTTC
v_call: TRBV10-3; d_call: NA; j_call: TRBJ1-5; cdr3_length: 14; cdr3_aa: CAISQGWGEQPQHF; cdr3_nt: TGTGCCATCAGTCAAGGGTGGGGGGAGCAGCCCCAGCATTTT
v_call: TRBV7-6; d_call: NA; j_call: TRBJ2-7; cdr3_length: 16; cdr3_aa: CASSLSWGGGSYEQYF; cdr3_nt: TGTGCCAGCAGCTTAAGTTGGGGCGGTGGGTCATACGAGCAGTACTTC
v_call: TRBV9; d_call: NA; j_call: TRBJ1-2; cdr3_length: 17; cdr3_aa: CASSVEGSRRRQGGYTF; cdr3_nt: TGTGCCAGCAGCGTAGAAGGTTCCCGCAGAAGGCAGGGTGGCTACACCTTC
v_call: TRBV7-9; d_call: NA; j_call: TRBJ1-1; cdr3_length: 12; cdr3_aa: CASSSVGTEAFF; cdr3_nt: TGTGCCAGCAGCTCAGTTGGCACTGAAGCTTTCTTT
v_call: TRBV27; d_call: NA; j_call: TRBJ2-7; cdr3_length: 16; cdr3_aa: CASRDRRTVESYEQYF; cdr3_nt: TGTGCCAGCAGAGACCGGAGGACAGTGGAGTCCTACGAGCAGTACTTC
v_call: TRBV4-1; d_call: TRBD2; j_call: TRBJ2-7; cdr3_length: 15; cdr3_aa: CASAIGLAGEREQYF; cdr3_nt: TGCGCCAGCGCGATTGGACTAGCGGGAGAAAGGGAGCAGTACTTC
v_call: TRBV19; d_call: TRBD2; j_call: TRBJ2-1; cdr3_length: 17; cdr3_aa: CASSTCGRGSSYNEQFF; cdr3_nt: TGTGCCAGTAGTACATGCGGGAGGGGGAGCTCCTACAATGAGCAGTTCTTC
v_call: TRBV6-5; d_call: NA; j_call: TRBJ1-2; cdr3_length: 14; cdr3_aa: CASSSDQGGYGYTF; cdr3_nt: TGTGCCAGCAGTTCTGATCAGGGAGGCTATGGCTACACCTTC
v_call: TRBV5-8; d_call: NA; j_call: TRBJ2-3; cdr3_length: 16; cdr3_aa: CASSSGLRGGADTQYF; cdr3_nt: TGTGCCAGCAGCTCGGGACTCCGGGGTGGGGCGGATACGCAGTATTTT
v_call: TRBV5-6; d_call: TRBD1; j_call: TRBJ1-2; cdr3_length: 16; cdr3_aa: CASSRDRVRSNYGYTF; cdr3_nt: TGTGCCAGCAGCCGGGACAGGGTTCGATCTAACTATGGCTACACCTTC
v_call: TRBV6-6; d_call: NA; j_call: TRBJ2-7; cdr3_length: 14; cdr3_aa: CASSYVGVRSEQYF; cdr3_nt: TGTGCCAGCAGTTATGTAGGGGTAAGGAGCGAGCAGTACTTC
v_call: TRBV7-9; d_call: NA; j_call: TRBJ2-5; cdr3_length: 13; cdr3_aa: CASSQPNLETQYF; cdr3_nt: TGTGCCAGCAGCCAACCTAACTTAGAGACCCAGTACTTC